This record concerns one T cell receptor (beta chain) sequence. Its antigen is as yet unknown. Germline V gives CDR1 SGHVS, CDR2 FNYEAQ. There are 14 residues in the CDR3. V lost 3 bases and J lost 5, with 14 bases in between. Some clones are missing from TCRdb's copy, which holds only in-frame ones; the method was immunoSEQ multiplex PCR. The sample contains around 19,000 clones, about 80% of which appear only once. After autologous stem cell transplantation all patients relapsed, and prior brentuximab vedotin exposure differed between cohorts. The entry originates in a study of PD-1 blockade in classical Hodgkin lymphoma. The study's findings and limits: When set against healthy donors, newly diagnosed patients were reported to show lower baseline TCR diversity. Lower baseline TCR diversity marked trial partial responders and progressors. Exclusion was applied to patients who started nivolumab under 1 year after ASCT. TCR diversity rose significantly by C4D1 in CD4+ but not CD8+ cells.

The V and J genes are TRBV7-6 and TRBJ2-7; tentatively, D is TRBD1 (6 bases). This clonotype originated in a human donor with classical Hodgkin lymphoma. The sequenced sample was peripheral blood mononuclear cells (PBMCs), obtained before the second cycle of nivolumab. The CDR3 spells CASSFHRDGNEQYF. For the CDR3, the DNA is TGTGCCAGCAGCTTTCACAGGGACGGGAACGAGCAGTACTTC.